This T cell receptor (beta chain) was observed in a study of blood T cells in healthy people across ages. A second PCR of about 6 to 11 cycles used a sample-barcoded 5' primer and a J-beta primer mix. Each cDNA molecule was tagged by a template-switch adaptor with 12 random nucleotides. All samples gave at least 2.5 million CDR3-containing paired-end reads. TCRdb re-called the 5' RACE reads through MiXCR, storing one row per CDR3 protein. There are 1.5 million or so distinct CDR3 sequences in the sample; 40% to 50% occur only once, and 7% to 9% lies in the top ten. PBMCs were isolated at a quantity of at least 7 million per sample. General study points: Across samples, TCR beta diversity tracked strongly with naive T cell percentage.

Turning to this clonotype: Antigen: not known.

From germline, CDR1 is LGHDT and CDR2 YNNKEL (reference sequence). The V and J ends lost 4 bases and 0 bases respectively, with 10 bases between them. The CDR3 is 15 residues long. Source material: blood. This chain uses TRBV3-1 with TRBJ2-1; weak D call: TRBD1 (6 bases). The receptor was derived from a young woman in good health. The DNA of the CDR3 is TGTGCCAGCAGCCTGGACAGTAACTCCTACAATGAGCAGTTCTTC. Protein sequence: CASSLDSNSYNEQFF.